These 6 T cell receptor beta chains were all obtained from the same sample, sequenced in a study of cytomegalovirus exposure and HLA in healthy donors. Profiling relied on immunoSEQ multiplex PCR, and the TCRdb table lists in-frame clones only, not all of them. The sample shows around 300,000 clones, approximately 86% of them seen only once. Sequencing input: PBMCs. The source of these receptors is a woman aged 25 to 39 in good health and CMV-seropositive.

As for this clone: Other DNA sequences in this sample translate to the same CDR3. This chain uses TRBV5-1 with TRBJ1-1; D is undetermined. Germline values: CDR1 SGHRS, CDR2 YFSETQ. V was cut by 4 bases and J by 1 base, with 5 bases left in between. The length of the CDR3 is 12 residues. CDR3 sequence (DNA): TGCGCCAGCAGCAGAGGGAACACTGAAGCTTTCTTT. Translation gives CASSRGNTEAFF.

The rearrangement joins TRBV30 to TRBJ1-4; 7 nucleotides agree with TRBD1. Germline V lookup: CDR1 GTSNPN, CDR2 SVGIG (reference sequence). This CDR3 has 14 amino acids. After removal of 4 bases from V and 7 bases from J, the junction contained 9 bases not matched to a gene. The CDR3 spells CAWKVPGGFEKLFF. CDR3 DNA: TGTGCCTGGAAGGTTCCAGGGGGGTTTGAAAAACTGTTTTTT.

J is TRBJ2-7 and V is TRBV11-2, with D possibly being TRBD2 (6 bases). The CDR3 length is 16 residues. CDR1 and CDR2 (germline): SGHAT, FQNNGV. Between the trimmed V and J ends, which lost 1 base and 2 bases, there was a span of 15 bases. Here the CDR3 reads CASSLVGGPLTYEQYF. For the CDR3, the DNA is TGTGCCAGCAGCTTAGTGGGAGGCCCCTTAACCTACGAGCAGTACTTC.

The chain employs TRBV6-5 and TRBJ1-3, with D uncertain. The germline V gene encodes CDR1 MNHEY and CDR2 SVGAGI. V was cut by 2 bases and J by 1 base, with 6 bases left in between. This CDR3 contains 14 residues. The CDR3, as DNA: TGTGCCAGCAGTTACGAGGGTTCTGGAAACACCATATATTTT. Its translation is CASSYEGSGNTIYF.

DNA of the CDR3: TGTGCCATCAGAGGGACGAGGGAGTACGAGCAGTACTTC. Translating gives CAIRGTREYEQYF. The chain combines TRBV10-3 with TRBJ2-7; D is perhaps TRBD1 or TRBD2 (5 bases each). The germline CDR1 and CDR2 sequences are ENHRY and SYGVKD. This CDR3 is 13 amino acids long. V was trimmed by 6 bases and J by 4 bases, leaving 13 bases between them.

CDR3 coding DNA: TGTGCCAGCAGCGAAGCAGGGTCTGGAAACACCATATATTTT. This translates into CASSEAGSGNTIYF. The gene calls are TRBV9 and TRBJ1-3; a possible D gene is TRBD1 (5 bases). This CDR3 has 14 amino acids. CDR1 is SGDLS and CDR2 is YYNGEE in the germline V gene. V was pared by 3 bases and J by 1 base, with 8 bases between.